Given below is one T cell receptor (beta chain) in context. Only a few counts were recorded for this clone. The antigen it binds to is not known. Base qualities are not recorded, but no much larger clone differs from it by a single base. The collaborating institutions used their own protocols to collect whole blood in K2EDTA tubes. Collaborator samples were shipped for TCRbeta analysis as frozen whole blood, isolated PBMCs, or DNA extracted from either sample type. This sample stems from a study of blood T cell repertoires in COVID-19 (dated by TCRdb to 2018 to 2020). Regarding the study in general: The collaborator samples originated in the United States, Italy and Spain and spanned the acute and convalescent phases of COVID-19. Where available, HLA class I and class II types were obtained from metadata supplied by the sample provider rather than from assay-based typing. The dataset comprised deeply sampled blood TCRbeta repertoires from subjects exposed to, actively infected with, or recovered from COVID-19. The sample metadata nearly always contained a de-identified subject ID, COVID-19 status, age in years and sex. The samples were drawn from two sources: the first 160 participants of the ongoing ImmuneRACE study, and 1,200 or so subjects contributed by 6 global collaborators. The prospective study material was composed of cDNA or gDNA derived from T cells, B-cell-depleted T cells, or PBMCs. A freely available public database, intended as a resource for researchers studying the immune response to SARS-CoV-2, is where the repertoires were released.

Trimming at the junction amounts to 2 bases on V and 2 bases on J, and the germline ends lie 9 bases apart. From the cysteine through the phenylalanine, the CDR3 covers 13 amino acids. Of the read, only the CDR3 DNA is kept; its 39 bases are in frame from base 1. Via the germline V gene (reference sequence), CDR1 is GTSNPN and CDR2 SVGIG. What the study reported, not specific to this receptor: Clinical and demographic metadata were provided uncurated, with the amount varying by source and participant.

TCRbeta CDR3 regions were amplified from genomic DNA using the immunoSEQ Assay, a bias-controlled multiplex PCR. The authors processed their data as follows. The number of nucleated cells in each sample was estimated by amplification of reference gene primers within the assay. To quantify the absolute abundance of each unique TCRbeta CDR3 rearrangement, sequence reads were collapsed and filtered. Productive Simpson clonality was computed per sample as the square root of Simpson's diversity index over productive rearrangements. TCRdb mirrors the immuneACCESS table, restricted to in-frame sequences. Some clones are absent from its copies; in checked studies, under half trace to an unresolved V gene, and the reason for the others is unknown. The V and J calls and clone size are taken from that table; D and trimming were inferred from the DNA. Across this sample there are 250,000 or so clones, with around 81% seen only once. Approximately 6.3% of the sample belongs to the ten largest clones.

The clonotype originates from a woman in her sixties with active or convalescent COVID-19. The rearrangement joined TRBV30 to TRBJ1-1; the D gene assignment is ambiguous. Sequencing used peripheral blood. The CDR3 reads CAWSISANTEAFF. Here is the DNA: TGTGCCTGGAGTATCAGCGCTAACACTGAAGCTTTCTTT.